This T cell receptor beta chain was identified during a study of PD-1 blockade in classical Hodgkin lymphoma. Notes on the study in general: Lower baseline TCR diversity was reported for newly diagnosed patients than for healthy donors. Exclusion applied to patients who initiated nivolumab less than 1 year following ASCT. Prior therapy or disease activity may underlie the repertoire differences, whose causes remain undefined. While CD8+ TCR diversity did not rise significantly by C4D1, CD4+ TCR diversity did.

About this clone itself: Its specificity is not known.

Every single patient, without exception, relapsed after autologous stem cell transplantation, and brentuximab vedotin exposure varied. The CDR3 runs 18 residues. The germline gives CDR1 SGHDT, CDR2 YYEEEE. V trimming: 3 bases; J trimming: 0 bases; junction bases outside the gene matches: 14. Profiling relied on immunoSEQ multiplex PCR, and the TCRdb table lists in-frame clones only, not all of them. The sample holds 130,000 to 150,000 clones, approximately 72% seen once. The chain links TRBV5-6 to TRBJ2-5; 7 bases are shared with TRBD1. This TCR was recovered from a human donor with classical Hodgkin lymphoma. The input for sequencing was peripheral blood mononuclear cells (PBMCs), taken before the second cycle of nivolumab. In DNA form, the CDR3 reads TGTGCCAGCAGCTCGATATCCGGGACAGCAACCAACCAAGAGACCCAGTACTTC. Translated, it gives CASSSISGTATNQETQYF.